Below are 18 T cell receptor beta chains sequenced from a single sample in a study of control samples from healthy donors and cancer patients. Repertoires were generated with immunoSEQ multiplex PCR, while TCRdb's copy carries only in-frame clones and drops some. The sample yields about 51,000 clones, roughly 80% seen once. The sequenced material came from blood. These receptors originate from a man between 65 and 80 years old in good health.

The rearrangement links TRBV20-1 to TRBJ2-5; D gene ambiguous. The CDR3 spans 11 residues. Deletions cut 0 bases from V and 5 bases from J, with 4 bases between. Germline CDR1 is DFQATT and CDR2 is SNEGSKA (reference sequence). CDR3 region: CSARDWETQYF. The CDR3 nucleotides read TGCAGTGCTAGAGATTGGGAGACCCAGTACTTC.

This chain uses TRBV19 with TRBJ2-1, with 11 bases matching TRBD2. The CDR3 consists of 19 residues. Germline V gene sequence: CDR1 LNHDA, CDR2 SQIVND (reference sequence). V was clipped by 5 bases and J by 4 bases; unmatched bases: 16. CDR3 loop: CASSGGLADILSLYNEQFF. Here the CDR3 DNA reads TGTGCCAGTAGTGGGGGACTAGCGGATATTCTTTCTTTATACAATGAGCAGTTCTTC.

The chain carries TRBV19 and TRBJ1-5; weak D call: TRBD1 (6 bases). V shed 7 bases and J shed 5 bases, with 12 bases lying between them. CDR1 and CDR2 (germline): LNHDA, SQIVND (reference sequence). The CDR3 has 13 residues. CDR3 coding DNA: TGTGCCAGTACTGACAGGCTAGATCAGCCCCAGCATTTT. Translated: CASTDRLDQPQHF.

This clone has more than one count but fewer than ten. V is TRBV5-4 and J is TRBJ2-2; TRBD2 matches at 7 bases. The trim removed 3 bases at V and 2 bases at J, leaving 4 bases unmatched. CDR3 length: 15 residues. The V gene's germline CDR1 is SGHNT and CDR2 YYREEE (reference sequence). In nucleotides, the CDR3 is TGTGCCAGCAGCTGGGGGACTACCAACACCGGGGAGCTGTTTTTT. Its protein is CASSWGTTNTGELFF.

This clone was seen a single time. The J gene is TRBJ2-5, the V gene TRBV7-2; TRBD2 agrees at 8 bases. In germline, CDR1 is SGHTA, CDR2 FQGNSA. The V segment lost 3 bases and the J segment 5 bases; nucleotides outside the gene matches: 11. The CDR3 loop spans 16 amino acids. The CDR3 protein is CASSFRGAGVGETQYF. CDR3 bases: TGTGCCAGCAGCTTCCGGGGAGCGGGGGTGGGGGAGACCCAGTACTTC.

The chain employs TRBV18 and TRBJ2-5; D remains ambiguous. CDR3 length: 14 residues. Germline-derived CDR1 and CDR2 are KGHSH and LQKENI. Between the trimmed V and J ends, which lost 1 base and 6 bases, there was a span of 12 bases. CDR3 sequence (DNA): TGTGCCAGCTCACCACGTACCGACCGGAAGACCCAGTACTTC. The encoded protein is CASSPRTDRKTQYF.

This clone was observed once. The rearrangement joins TRBV7-3 to TRBJ2-2; TRBD2 might be the D (5 bases). CDR3 length: 15 residues. Germline CDR1 reads SGHTA; CDR2 reads FQGTGA. V lost 0 bases and J lost 11, with 16 bases in between. CDR3 nucleotide sequence: TGTGCCAGCAGCTTAACGGCGGGCTTTGCCGATGAGCTGTTTTTT. Translation: CASSLTAGFADELFF.

J is TRBJ1-5 and V is TRBV11-2; the match to TRBD1 covers 8 bases. The ends lost 4 bases at V and 7 bases at J; junction bases unmatched: 3. The CDR3 totals 13 residues. Looked up from germline, CDR1 is SGHAT and CDR2 is FQNNGV. As DNA, the CDR3 is TGTGCCAGCAGCTACGACAGGGGACAGCCCCAGCATTTT. Residues: CASSYDRGQPQHF. Full variable domain (remainder filled in from reference TRBV11-2 and TRBJ1-5): EAGVAQSPRYKIIEKRQSVAFWCNPISGHATLYWYQQILGQGPKLLIQFQNNGVVDDSQLPKDRFSAERLKGVDSTLKIQPAKLEDSAVYLCASSYDRGQPQHFGDGTRLSIL.

The V call is TRBV2, the J call TRBJ2-5, with TRBD2 matching over 7 bases. This CDR3 spans 12 amino acids. Per germline, CDR1 SNHLY and CDR2 FYNNEI. The trim removed 2 bases at V and 11 bases at J, leaving 5 bases unmatched. In DNA, the CDR3 is TGTGCCAGCAGTGAAAGGATGGGACTACAGTACTTC. As protein: CASSERMGLQYF.

The chain employs TRBV19 and TRBJ2-7; D perhaps matches TRBD1 (5 bases). Germline-derived CDR1 and CDR2 are LNHDA and SQIVND (reference sequence). The CDR3 spans 14 residues. V was cut by 3 bases and J by 2 bases, with 11 bases left in between. The chain's CDR3 is CASSIGTGPYEQYF. DNA of the CDR3: TGTGCCAGTAGTATTGGTACAGGCCCCTACGAGCAGTACTTC.

Only a few counts were recorded for this clone. This chain connects TRBV2 to TRBJ2-1; 9 positions match TRBD2. The ends lost 4 bases at V and 9 bases at J; junction bases unmatched: 13. This CDR3 has 16 residues. In germline, CDR1 is SNHLY, CDR2 FYNNEI. CDR3 residues: CASSANRLAGSGEQFF. The DNA of the CDR3 is TGTGCCAGCAGTGCCAATCGGCTAGCGGGGTCGGGTGAGCAGTTCTTC.

The V call is TRBV6-5, the J call TRBJ1-1, with D uncertain. The CDR3 has 14 residues. Germline lookup yields CDR1 MNHEY and CDR2 SVGAGI. V was pared by 6 bases and J by 1 base, with 12 bases between. CDR3 nucleotides: TGTGCCAGCAGCCTCGAGCTCACGAACACTGAAGCTTTCTTT. It yields the protein CASSLELTNTEAFF.

The chain combines TRBV28 with TRBJ1-2, with 11 positions matching TRBD1. Germline trimming cut 4 bases from V and 3 bases from J; bases unmatched to any gene: 13. Germline CDR1 is MDHEN and CDR2 is SYDVKM. The length of the CDR3 is 18 residues. The DNA for the CDR3 is TGTGCCAGCAGTTCTTTACCCCAGCGGACAGGGGGCCACTATGGCTACACCTTC. Amino acid sequence: CASSSLPQRTGGHYGYTF.

V and J are TRBV2 and TRBJ1-5, with TRBD1 as a possible D gene (6 bases). V lost 10 bases and J lost 5, with 15 bases in between. The CDR3 is 13 residues long. The V gene's germline CDR1 is SNHLY and CDR2 FYNNEI. CDR3 residues: CATSGDNDQPQHF. For the CDR3, the DNA is TGTGCCACCTCCGGGGACAACGATCAGCCCCAGCATTTT.

The chain recombines TRBV28 with TRBJ1-5; TRBD1 might be the D (5 bases). Germline V lookup: CDR1 MDHEN, CDR2 SYDVKM. This CDR3 has 12 residues. V was cut by 8 bases and J by 6 bases, with 11 bases left in between. CDR3 sequence reads: CASGTRGQPQHF. Written as DNA, the CDR3 is TGTGCCAGCGGGACTAGGGGTCAGCCCCAGCATTTT.

The chain links TRBV18 to TRBJ2-3; D is possibly TRBD1 (5 bases). Germline lookup yields CDR1 KGHSH and CDR2 LQKENI. The CDR3 is made up of 13 amino acids. V dropped 4 bases and J dropped 2 bases, with 7 bases sitting between them. For the CDR3, the DNA is TGTGCCAGCTCACAGGGGAACACAGATACGCAGTATTTT. It codes for CASSQGNTDTQYF.

This clone was recorded only once. The J gene is TRBJ2-1, the V gene TRBV7-2; possible D gene TRBD1, 6 bases. Trimming shortened V by 1 base and J by 0 bases, and 13 bases separated the two germline ends. CDR1 is SGHTA and CDR2 is FQGNSA in the germline V gene. The CDR3 loop spans 17 amino acids. In nucleotides, the CDR3 is TGTGCCAGCAGCTTAGAAGGGGGAATGAGCTCCTACAATGAGCAGTTCTTC. As protein: CASSLEGGMSSYNEQFF.

This sequence joins TRBV28 and TRBJ1-1; no clear D gene. Germline-derived CDR1 and CDR2 are MDHEN and SYDVKM. Trimming took off 5 bases at V and 7 bases at J, with 14 bases between the two ends. The length of the CDR3 is 13 residues. The CDR3, as DNA: TGTGCCAGCAGTCCGTTCCGAAATATTGAAGCTTTCTTT. Encoded protein: CASSPFRNIEAFF.